This TCR beta chain derives from a study of blood T cells in healthy people across ages. Study-level results: Higher diversity, along with more naive CD4+ cells, distinguished long-lived donors from aged donors. Significant beta diversity loss was already apparent by age roughly 38, declining roughly linearly. Reliance upon unsorted PBMCs precluded definitive naive versus antigen-experienced comparison.

Through a sample-barcoded 5' primer and a J-beta primer mix, a second PCR was run for about 6 to 11 cycles. TCRdb reprocessed the 5' RACE reads with MiXCR, giving one entry per CDR3 protein. The data contain approximately 900,000 distinct CDR3 sequences, 25% to 35% of them seen just once; the ten biggest clones take up 10% to 13%. Trimming stripped 6 bases from V and 4 bases from J, with 18 bases between. From germline, CDR1 is DFQATT and CDR2 SNEGSKA (reference sequence). The CDR3 extends over 14 amino acids. Worth noting for this clonotype: Its antigen is as yet unknown.

These records were also assigned to another study, of T cells of mothers and their children.

This sequence originates from a woman aged 40 to 50 in good health. The chain links TRBV20-1 to TRBJ1-2, with D possibly being TRBD1 (5 bases). What was sequenced was blood. The CDR3 DNA sequence: TGCAGTGCGCCCACGTCAGGGTTCGGCTATGGCTACACCTTC. It codes for CSAPTSGFGYGYTF.